This T cell receptor beta chain derives from a study of T cells in Graves' hyperthyroidism and ophthalmopathy. Any patient presenting with uncontrolled infection, other autoimmune disease, pregnancy or lactation was left out. The source of the PBMCs was 8 to 10 ml of fresh peripheral blood. This clonotype was recorded at least ten times. Its specificity is unknown. The investigators amplified TCR beta CDR3 regions from RNA transcripts. The TCR CDR3 first-round RT-PCR relied on the HTBI primer set. TCRdb re-analysed the multiplex PCR reads in MiXCR, keeping a single row per CDR3 protein. The repertoire holds under 350,000 distinct CDR3 sequences, with 25% as singletons. Study observations and caveats: Blood samples included most of the expanded thyroid clonotypes exceeding 0.001.

Germline lookup yields CDR1 KGHSH and CDR2 LQKENI. The CDR3 covers 14 residues. The ends were cut back, 4 bases at V and 2 bases at J, with 8 bases in the middle. The sequenced sample consisted of blood. The chain couples TRBV18 to TRBJ2-2, with D unclear. The receptor was derived from a man aged 35 to 55 with Graves' hyperthyroidism that later progressed to Graves' ophthalmopathy. In DNA, the CDR3 is TGTGCCAGCTCACTCAAACACAACACCGGGGAGCTGTTTTTT. It is translated as CASSLKHNTGELFF.